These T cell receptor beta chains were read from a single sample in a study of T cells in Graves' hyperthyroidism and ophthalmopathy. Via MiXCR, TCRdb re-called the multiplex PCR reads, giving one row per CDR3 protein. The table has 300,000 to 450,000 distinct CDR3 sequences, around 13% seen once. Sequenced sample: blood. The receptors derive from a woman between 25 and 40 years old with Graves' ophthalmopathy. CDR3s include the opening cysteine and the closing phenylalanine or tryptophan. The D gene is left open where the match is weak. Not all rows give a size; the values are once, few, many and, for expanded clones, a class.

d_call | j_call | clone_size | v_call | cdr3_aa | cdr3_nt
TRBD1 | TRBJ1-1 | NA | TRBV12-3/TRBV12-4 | CASSPLTGSEAFF | TGTGCCAGCAGTCCCTTGACAGGGTCTGAAGCTTTCTTT
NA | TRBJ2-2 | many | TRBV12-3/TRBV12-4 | CASSSWGRSGELFF | TGTGCCAGCAGTTCTTGGGGACGGTCGGGGGAGCTGTTTTTT
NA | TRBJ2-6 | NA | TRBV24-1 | CATSDVTGSGSGANVLTF | TGTGCCACCAGTGATGTCACAGGGTCGGGCTCTGGGGCCAACGTCCTGACTTTC
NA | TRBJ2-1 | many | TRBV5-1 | CASSLWVENEQFF | TGCGCCAGCAGCTTGTGGGTGGAGAATGAGCAGTTCTTC
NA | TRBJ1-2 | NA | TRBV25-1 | CASSETLNYGYTF | TGTGCCAGCAGTGAAACCCTCAACTATGGCTACACCTTC
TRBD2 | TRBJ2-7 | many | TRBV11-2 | CASSLEVGGYTGGEQYF | TGTGCCAGCAGCTTAGAAGTCGGGGGTTACACGGGGGGCGAGCAGTACTTC
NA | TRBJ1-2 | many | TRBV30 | CAWRSSVPGGYTF | TGTGCCTGGAGGAGCTCAGTACCTGGGGGCTACACCTTC
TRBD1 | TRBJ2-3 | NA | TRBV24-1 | CATNERTGAAADTQYF | TGTGCCACCAATGAGCGGACAGGGGCTGCGGCAGATACGCAGTATTTT
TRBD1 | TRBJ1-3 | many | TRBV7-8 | CASSVTTGTGAGNTIYF | TGTGCCAGCAGCGTCACTACAGGGACAGGGGCTGGAAACACCATATATTTT
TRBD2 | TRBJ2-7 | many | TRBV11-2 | CASSRGGEQYF | TGTGCCAGCAGCCGCGGGGGCGAGCAGTACTTC
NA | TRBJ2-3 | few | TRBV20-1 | CSASDTSSTDTQYF | TGCAGTGCTAGTGACACATCTAGCACAGATACGCAGTATTTT
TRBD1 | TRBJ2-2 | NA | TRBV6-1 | CASTTTPTGTATGELFF | TGTGCCAGCACCACAACCCCGACAGGGACGGCCACCGGGGAGCTGTTTTTT
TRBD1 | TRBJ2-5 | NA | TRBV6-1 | CASREPGQEETQYF | TGTGCCAGCAGAGAACCGGGACAGGAAGAGACCCAGTACTTC
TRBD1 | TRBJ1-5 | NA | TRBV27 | CASSWTGQPQHF | TGTGCCAGCAGTTGGACAGGGCAGCCCCAGCATTTT